These 9 T cell receptor beta chains came from one sample sequenced in a study of T-cell memory formation after mild COVID-19. MiXCR, applied by TCRdb to the 5' RACE reads, yields one record per CDR3 protein. The sample includes around 250,000 distinct CDR3 sequences, roughly 17% of them seen just once. Source material: PBMCs or a T cell subset sorted from them (not recorded which). These receptors all stem from a man aged 18 to 35 who had mild COVID-19 (a few samples of this study predate the infection). Cell type and time point are not known.

This clonotype has just a few counts. The CDR3 sequence is CANRDISTDTQYF. In DNA form, the CDR3 reads TGTGCCAACCGGGACATCAGCACAGATACGCAGTATTTT. This chain joins TRBV28 and TRBJ2-3; perhaps TRBD1 as D (6 bases). Trimming pared 10 bases from V and 0 bases from J, leaving 11 bases between. Per germline, CDR1 MDHEN and CDR2 SYDVKM. CDR3 length equals 13 residues.

The sample holds many counts of this clonotype. This rearrangement joins TRBV20-1 to TRBJ2-3; 9 bases line up with TRBD2. Trimming took 6 bases from V and 5 from J; bases not matched to a gene: 15. Germline values: CDR1 DFQATT, CDR2 SNEGSKA (reference sequence). This CDR3 is 16 amino acids long. CDR3 sequence (DNA): TGCAGTGCAACCGTAGCGGGGGTCCGGAGGGGAGATACGCAGTATTTT. Its translation is CSATVAGVRRGDTQYF.

The chain has TRBV7-2 and TRBJ2-1; no definite D call. The CDR3 length is 15 residues. Germline assignment: CDR1 SGHTA and CDR2 FQGNSA. Trimming took 5 bases from V and 0 from J, leaving 11 bases between them. The CDR3 coding sequence is TGTGCCAGCAGCCGCCGCGGTGGCTCCTACAATGAGCAGTTCTTC. This codes for CASSRRGGSYNEQFF.

In this sample, this clonotype turned up a few times. The chain couples TRBV20-1 to TRBJ2-2, with D tentatively TRBD1 (6 bases). This CDR3 has 14 residues. The ends were cut back, 3 bases at V and 3 bases at J, with 11 bases in the middle. From germline, CDR1 is DFQATT and CDR2 SNEGSKA (reference sequence). Here the CDR3 DNA reads TGCAGTGCTAGGGGTCCAGGGGACACCGGGGAGCTGTTTTTT. Translated, it gives CSARGPGDTGELFF.

This clonotype was counted at least ten times. The CDR3 reads CASSWRTTQETQYF. CDR3 DNA: TGTGCCAGCAGCTGGAGGACCACCCAAGAGACCCAGTACTTC. J is TRBJ2-5 and V is TRBV11-2; possibly TRBD2 for D (5 bases). V lost 4 bases and J 1 base, leaving 10 bases between the germline ends. The CDR3 is 14 amino acids. Germline CDR1 reads SGHAT; CDR2 reads FQNNGV. Supplemented by reference TRBV11-2 and TRBJ2-5, the full variable domain reads EAGVAQSPRYKIIEKRQSVAFWCNPISGHATLYWYQQILGQGPKLLIQFQNNGVVDDSQLPKDRFSAERLKGVDSTLKIQPAKLEDSAVYLCASSWRTTQETQYFGPGTRLLVL.

The sample holds a few counts of this clonotype. V usage is TRBV5-1 and J usage is TRBJ1-1; the match to TRBD1 covers 7 bases. Losses at the gene ends were 1 base for V and 5 bases for J; bases not matched to a gene: 5. CDR3 size: 14 residues. Germline V gene lookup returns CDR1 SGHRS and CDR2 YFSETQ. CDR3 nucleotides: TGCGCCAGCAGCTTGATGACAGGGTTGACTGAAGCTTTCTTT. Translated, it gives CASSLMTGLTEAFF.

In its sample, this clonotype was seen a few times. The chain carries TRBV7-2 and TRBJ2-3, with TRBD1 as a possible D gene (5 bases). V lost 1 base and J lost 2, with 7 bases in between. Germline-derived CDR1 and CDR2 are SGHTA and FQGNSA. The CDR3 has 14 residues. The CDR3 protein is CASSLDGHTDTQYF. The CDR3 DNA is TGTGCCAGCAGCTTAGACGGACACACAGATACGCAGTATTTT.

This clonotype was seen a few times. V and J are TRBV2 and TRBJ1-5, with D unresolved. The CDR3 covers 14 residues. Looked up from germline, CDR1 is SNHLY and CDR2 is FYNNEI. The V and J ends lost 5 bases and 6 bases respectively, with 14 bases between them. The chain's CDR3 is CASSLSSFSQPQHF. The CDR3 DNA reads TGTGCCAGCAGTCTCTCGTCCTTTAGTCAGCCCCAGCATTTT.

There are a few counts of this clonotype. The chain has TRBV7-8 and TRBJ2-2; 9 nucleotides agree with TRBD1. The CDR3 length is 15 residues. The germline V gene has CDR1 SGHVS and CDR2 FQNEAQ. Trimming at V came to 2 bases and at J to 4 bases, leaving 2 bases not matched to a gene. The CDR3, as DNA: TGTGCCAGCAGCTTAAGGGACAGGGTCACCGGGGAGCTGTTTTTT. This sequence encodes CASSLRDRVTGELFF. Combining the CDR3 with reference TRBV7-8 and TRBJ2-2 gives the whole variable domain GAGVSQSPRYKVAKRGQDVALRCDPISGHVSLFWYQQALGQGPEFLTYFQNEAQLDKSGLPSDRFFAERPEGSVSTLKIQRTQQEDSAVYLCASSLRDRVTGELFFGEGSRLTVL.